This TCR beta chain was recovered during a study of OX40 agonist ivuxolimab in advanced cancers. Sequencing used immunoSEQ multiplex PCR; TCRdb keeps in-frame clones, though not all of them. The repertoire has 30,000 to 40,000 clones, approximately 90% of them found once; the top ten carry less than 30%. This clone was counted a single time. Its antigen remains unknown. Study-level results: Clonal expansion by week 6 occurred in CD4+ and CD8+ blood T cells (at 0.1 to 3.0 mg/kg). More expanded clones were found, on average, in CD8+ than in CD4+ T cells.

CDR1 and CDR2 from the germline V gene are WSHSY and SAAADI. The ends lost 8 bases at V and 3 bases at J; junction bases unmatched: 5. The CDR3 is made up of 14 amino acids. The material sequenced was CD4+ or CD8+ T cells sorted from blood, taken in a trial of the OX40 agonist ivuxolimab. The sequence derives from an adult with an advanced solid tumor such as melanoma, head and neck, liver or kidney cancer. The chain joins TRBV10-2 to TRBJ2-2; 8 nucleotides agree with TRBD2. This CDR3 is CASHETSDTGELFF. The DNA of the CDR3 is TGCGCCAGCCACGAGACTAGCGACACCGGGGAGCTGTTTTTT.